The 9 T cell receptor beta chains below all came from one sample that was sequenced in a study of T cell responses to AZD1222 COVID-19 vaccine. Sequenced by immunoSEQ multiplex PCR; TCRdb stores in-frame clones only, minus some. The repertoire holds approximately 70,000 clones, with roughly four fifths as singletons. The sequences come from peripheral blood, collected on day 0 of AZD1222 vaccination. Receptor source: an adult in good health.

V is TRBV30 and J is TRBJ1-2; 8 bases are a match to TRBD1. V shed 1 base, J shed 1 base, and the junction held 11 bases outside the gene matches. This CDR3 has 17 residues. Germline V lookup: CDR1 GTSNPN, CDR2 SVGIG (reference sequence). CDR3 nucleotides: TGTGCCTGGAGTGGATGGTCAGGGGGCTCTTATAACTATGGCTACACCTTC. This sequence encodes CAWSGWSGGSYNYGYTF.

The chain links TRBV19 to TRBJ2-7, with 8 bases that match TRBD2. The V segment lost 9 bases and the J segment 3 bases; nucleotides outside the gene matches: 13. CDR3 length: 15 residues. The V gene's germline CDR1 is LNHDA and CDR2 SQIVND (reference sequence). CDR3 amino acids: CARTSGTSVCYEQYF. DNA of the CDR3: TGTGCCAGGACTTCCGGGACTAGTGTCTGCTACGAGCAGTACTTC.

The chain employs TRBV9 and TRBJ1-1, with TRBD1 as a possible D gene (5 bases). Germline CDR1 is SGDLS and CDR2 is YYNGEE. V lost 0 bases and J 3 bases, leaving 15 bases between the germline ends. This CDR3 has 16 residues. The CDR3 sequence: CASSVELGTAHTEAFF. The CDR3, as DNA: TGTGCCAGCAGCGTAGAATTAGGGACGGCACACACTGAAGCTTTCTTT. Variable domain in full (rest from reference TRBV9 and TRBJ1-1): DSGVTQTPKHLITATGQRVTLRCSPRSGDLSVYWYQQSLDQGLQFLIQYYNGEERAKGNILERFSAQQFPDLHSELNLSSLELGDSALYFCASSVELGTAHTEAFFGQGTRLTVV.

The chain recombines TRBV11-3 with TRBJ2-7; TRBD1 matches 9 bases. The CDR3 is 14 residues long. Looked up from germline, CDR1 is SGHNT and CDR2 is YENEEA. V was clipped by 5 bases and J by 5 bases; unmatched bases: 7. CDR3: CASSRDRVQNEQYF. The DNA of the CDR3 is TGTGCCAGCAGCCGGGACAGGGTACAGAACGAGCAGTACTTC.

CDR3 amino acids: CASSPRGDSNQPQHF. The DNA of the CDR3 is TGTGCCAGCAGCCCACGCGGTGATAGCAATCAGCCCCAGCATTTT. V is TRBV9 and J is TRBJ1-5; no reliable D call. The germline V gene has CDR1 SGDLS and CDR2 YYNGEE. The CDR3 is made up of 15 amino acids. Trimming shortened V by 4 bases and J by 0 bases, and 11 bases separated the two germline ends.

Comments on this clone: This specimen includes other DNA sequences encoding the same CDR3. The rearrangement uses TRBV6-5 and TRBJ1-5; D is perhaps TRBD1 (5 bases). Germline-derived CDR1 and CDR2 are MNHEY and SVGAGI. The V end was cut by 6 bases, the J end by 4 bases, with 10 bases between. The CDR3 runs to 13 residues. CDR3 DNA: TGTGCCAGCAGGCAGGGAGGGAATCAGCCCCAGCATTTT. It encodes CASRQGGNQPQHF.

This CDR3 reads CASSSPGTGANVLTF. The CDR3 DNA reads as TGTGCCAGCAGCTCCCCGGGAACTGGGGCCAACGTCCTGACTTTC. The rearrangement joins TRBV7-8 to TRBJ2-6; possible D gene TRBD2, 5 bases. V lost 4 bases to trimming and J lost 2 bases, with 9 bases between them. CDR3 length equals 15 residues. The germline V gene encodes CDR1 SGHVS and CDR2 FQNEAQ.

The chain joins TRBV3-1 (or the pseudogene TRBV3-2) to TRBJ1-3; 8 bases match TRBD1. Germline V gene data show CDR1 as LGHDT and CDR2 as YNNKEL (reference sequence). The CDR3 length is 15 residues. Trimming took 4 bases from V and 4 from J; bases not matched to a gene: 6. The CDR3 loop reads CASSPGQGYGNTIYF. In DNA, the CDR3 is TGTGCCAGCAGCCCTGGACAGGGTTACGGAAACACCATATATTTT.

This clone is medium-sized (0.01 to 0.1%) within its sample. The chain employs TRBV29-1 and TRBJ1-4; 7 positions match TRBD1. The CDR3 is 13 amino acids. The germline V gene encodes CDR1 SQVTM and CDR2 ANQGSEA. Unmatched junction bases numbered 9, after V lost 7 bases and J lost 7 bases. CDR3 residues: CSGGTAVGEKLFF. CDR3 bases: TGCAGCGGTGGGACAGCTGTGGGTGAAAAACTGTTTTTT.